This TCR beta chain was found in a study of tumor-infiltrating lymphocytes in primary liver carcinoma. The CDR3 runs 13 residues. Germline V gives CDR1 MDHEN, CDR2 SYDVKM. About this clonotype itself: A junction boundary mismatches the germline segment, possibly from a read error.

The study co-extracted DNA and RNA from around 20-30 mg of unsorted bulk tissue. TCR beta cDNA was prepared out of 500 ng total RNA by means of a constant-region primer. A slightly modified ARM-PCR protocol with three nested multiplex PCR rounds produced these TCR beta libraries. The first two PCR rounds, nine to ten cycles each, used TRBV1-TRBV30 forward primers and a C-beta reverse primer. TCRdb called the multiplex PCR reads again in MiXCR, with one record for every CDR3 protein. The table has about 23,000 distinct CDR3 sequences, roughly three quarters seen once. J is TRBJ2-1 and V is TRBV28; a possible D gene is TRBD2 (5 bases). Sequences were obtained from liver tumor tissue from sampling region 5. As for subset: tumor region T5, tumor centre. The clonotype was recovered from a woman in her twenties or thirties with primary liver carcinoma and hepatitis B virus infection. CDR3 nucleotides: TGTGCCAGCCATTACGGGATCTACAATGAGCAGTCCTTC. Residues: CASHYGIYNEQSF.